These 10 T cell receptor beta chains came from one sample sequenced in a study of glioma-infiltrating T cells. Using RNA template, CDR3s of TCR alpha and beta were amplified with iRepertoire arm-PCR. TCRdb re-called the multiplex PCR reads through MiXCR, storing one row per CDR3 protein. The data show about 210,000 distinct CDR3 sequences, about 32% seen once. Sequencing was carried out using glioma tissue, nonneoplastic brain tissue, or PBMCs (not recorded which). Source of these receptors: a human donor with low-grade glioma or glioblastoma, undergoing nonglioma brain surgery, or in good health (not recorded which).

A single count supports this clonotype. This may be a read error: a much more frequent sequence differs by one nucleotide. The V call is TRBV4-2, the J call TRBJ2-3; D ambiguous. The CDR3 is 13 residues long. Germline CDR1 LGHNA, CDR2 YNFKEQ. V lost 0 bases, J lost 10 bases, and 11 bases lay in between. The CDR3 spells CASSQDEADAQYF. As DNA, the CDR3 is TGTGCCAGCAGCCAAGATGAGGCGGATGCGCAGTATTTT.

This clonotype was observed at least ten times. The V gene is TRBV28, the J gene TRBJ1-2; unclear D gene. Germline CDR1 is MDHEN and CDR2 is SYDVKM. This CDR3 comprises 14 residues. Trimming cost V 2 bases and J 4 bases, with 11 bases left between them. The DNA for the CDR3 is TGTGCCAGCAGTTTAACGGTCGGAGGCTATGGCTACACCTTC. Protein: CASSLTVGGYGYTF.

This chain joins TRBV5-1 and TRBJ2-3; D tentatively fits TRBD1 or TRBD2 (5 bases each). V was clipped by 0 bases and J by 6 bases, with 11 bases between them. Germline CDR1 is SGHRS and CDR2 is YFSETQ. CDR3 size: 14 residues. In nucleotides, the CDR3 is TGCGCCAGCAGCTTGGGGGACCTGGAGGATACGCAGTATTTT. It yields the protein CASSLGDLEDTQYF.

This clonotype showed up many times. J is TRBJ1-5 and V is TRBV4-2; the match to TRBD1 covers 11 bases. This CDR3 has 16 amino acids. Trimming cost V 0 bases and J 6 bases; bases outside gene matches: 4. Germline assignment: CDR1 LGHNA and CDR2 YNFKEQ. CDR3 DNA sequence: TGTGCCAGCAGCCAAGAGGATGGGACAGGGGGTCAGCCCCAGCATTTT. Translating gives CASSQEDGTGGQPQHF.

In regard to this clonotype: Being one base from a much bigger clone, this may be a read error. V is TRBV10-3 and J is TRBJ1-1, with D uncertain. The ends were cut back, 5 bases at V and 1 base at J, with 11 bases in the middle. The length of the CDR3 is 14 residues. Per germline, CDR1 ENHRY and CDR2 SYGVKD. The DNA of the CDR3 is TGTGCCATCAGTCAGGAACTTTCGAACACTGAAGCTTTCTTT. It yields the protein CAISQELSNTEAFF.

This clonotype occurred many times. The chain uses TRBV15 and TRBJ2-7, with 8 bases matching TRBD2. Germline-derived CDR1 and CDR2 are LNHNV and YYDKDF (reference sequence). With 0 bases clipped from V and 6 bases from J, the junction kept 10 bases outside the gene matches. The CDR3 totals 16 residues. CDR3 nucleotide sequence: TGTGCCACCAGCAGAGACCATCCGGGACTAGTTCGCGAGCAGTACTTC. It yields the protein CATSRDHPGLVREQYF.

As regards this clonotype: One end of the junction varies from germline; a read error may be responsible. The chain is built from TRBV28 and TRBJ2-5; 9 bases agree with TRBD1. CDR1 MDHEN and CDR2 SYDVKM come from the germline V gene. The CDR3 is 16 residues long. The CDR3 bases are TGTGCCAACAGTTCCTCCGGACAGGGGTTGCCGCAGACCCAGTACTTC. Amino acids: CANSSSGQGLPQTQYF.

Worth noting for this clonotype: The junction differs from germline at one of its ends, possibly a read error. The V gene is TRBV20-1, the J gene TRBJ1-2; D is unresolved. This CDR3 is built from 15 residues. Germline V CDR1 and CDR2: DFQATT, SNEGSKA (reference sequence). In nucleotides, the CDR3 is TGCAGCGCTAGATCCGTGTCCCTAGCGCACTATGGCTACACCTTC. Translating it yields CSARSVSLAHYGYTF.

This clonotype has only one observation. The V call is TRBV4-1, the J call TRBJ2-7; 8 bases are shared with TRBD1. V shed 3 bases, J shed 3 bases, and the junction held 4 bases outside the gene matches. This CDR3 region has 14 residues. Germline V lookup: CDR1 MGHRA, CDR2 YSYEKL. Here the CDR3 DNA reads TGCGCCAGCAGCCAGACAGGGGTGATCTACGAGCAGTACTTC. Amino acid sequence: CASSQTGVIYEQYF.

With regard to this clonotype: The germline gene is not matched at one end of the junction; a read error may be the cause. The chain couples TRBV7-3 to TRBJ1-1, with 8 bases identical to TRBD1. The germline V gene has CDR1 SGHTA and CDR2 FQGTGA. The CDR3 is 15 amino acids. This CDR3 is CASSWTDRADTQAFF. CDR3 in DNA: TGTGCCAGCAGTTGGACGGACAGGGCTGACACTCAAGCCTTCTTT.